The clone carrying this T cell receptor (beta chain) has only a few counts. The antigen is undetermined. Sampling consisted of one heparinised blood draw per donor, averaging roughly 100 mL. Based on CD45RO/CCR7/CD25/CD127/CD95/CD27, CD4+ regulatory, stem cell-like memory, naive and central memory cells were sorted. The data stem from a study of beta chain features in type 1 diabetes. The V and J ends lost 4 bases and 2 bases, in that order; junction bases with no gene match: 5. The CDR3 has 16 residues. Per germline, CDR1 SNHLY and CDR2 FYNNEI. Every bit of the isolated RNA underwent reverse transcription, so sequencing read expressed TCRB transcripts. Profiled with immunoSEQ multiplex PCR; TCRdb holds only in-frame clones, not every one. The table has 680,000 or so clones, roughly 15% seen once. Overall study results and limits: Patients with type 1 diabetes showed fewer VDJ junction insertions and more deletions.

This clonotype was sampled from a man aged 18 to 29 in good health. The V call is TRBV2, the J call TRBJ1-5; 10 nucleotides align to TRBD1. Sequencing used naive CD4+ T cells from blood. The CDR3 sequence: CASSAGTGERNQPQHF. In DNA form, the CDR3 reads TGTGCCAGCAGTGCCGGGACAGGGGAACGCAATCAGCCCCAGCATTTT.